One sample yielded the 3 T cell receptor beta chains listed below, sequenced in a study of blood T cell repertoires in COVID-19. Generated by immunoSEQ multiplex PCR, the TCRdb table keeps only in-frame clones and is missing some. The sample consists of about 200,000 clones, about 84% of them appearing once. Sequencing input: peripheral blood. The source of these receptors is a woman older than 75 with acute or convalescent COVID-19.

The V gene is TRBV19, the J gene TRBJ2-3; the match to TRBD2 covers 8 bases. V was pared by 3 bases and J by 1 base, with 3 bases of the junction left unmatched. This CDR3 spans 15 amino acids. Per the germline V gene, CDR1 is LNHDA and CDR2 is SQIVND (reference sequence). DNA for the CDR3: TGTGCCAGTAGTATGGTCGGGGGGGGCACAGATACGCAGTATTTT. This sequence encodes CASSMVGGGTDTQYF.

This clone turned up a few times. The chain combines TRBV12-3 or TRBV12-4 with TRBJ1-3; no clear D gene. Trimming pared 5 bases from V and 2 bases from J, leaving 4 bases between. The CDR3 extends over 12 amino acids. The CDR3 is CASSPTGNTIYF. The DNA for the CDR3 is TGTGCCAGCAGTCCCACTGGAAACACCATATATTTT.

This clone was seen a few times. V usage is TRBV29-1 and J usage is TRBJ1-1; TRBD1 matches 8 bases. There are 14 residues in the CDR3. The germline V gene has CDR1 SQVTM and CDR2 ANQGSEA. J was trimmed by 4 bases and V by 0 bases; bases with no gene match: 4. The CDR3 is CSVEDGQGVTEAFF. CDR3 in DNA: TGCAGCGTTGAAGATGGACAGGGCGTCACTGAAGCTTTCTTT.